The T cell receptor (beta chain) described here comes from a study of OX40 agonist ivuxolimab in advanced cancers. Study details: Therapy given before enrollment (anti-PD-1, anti-PD-L1 or anti-CTLA-4) was allowed, and approximately 40% had some.

This clone was seen once. Its antigen is not identified. CDR3 length: 13 residues. V lost 6 bases, J lost 8 bases, and 7 bases stayed unmatched. Germline V gene lookup returns CDR1 SQVTM and CDR2 ANQGSEA. The table came from immunoSEQ multiplex PCR; TCRdb's copy has only in-frame clones and leaves some out. The sample has under 80,000 clones, roughly 86% seen once. Broader study findings: Some nonresponders additionally presented with little normalized T-cell clonal expansion. Near-lowest levels of clonal expansion characterized partial responders at 0.1-3.0 mg/kg.

This TCR was sampled from an adult with an advanced solid tumor such as melanoma, head and neck, liver or kidney cancer. Sequencing was performed on CD4+ or CD8+ T cells sorted from blood, taken in a trial of the OX40 agonist ivuxolimab. The J gene is TRBJ2-2, the V gene TRBV29-1, with TRBD1 identical over 9 bases. The DNA of the CDR3 is TGCAGCGTATCCGGGACAGGGCAAGGGGAGCTGTTTTTT. Translation: CSVSGTGQGELFF.